The 31 T cell receptor beta chains below come from one sample, sequenced in a study of T cells after posttransplantation cyclophosphamide. The repertoire was sequenced with immunoSEQ multiplex PCR; TCRdb's copy has only in-frame clones and lacks some. The sample consists of about 16,000 clones, around 94% of them appearing once. A marrow graft followed busulfan-fludarabine conditioning, with cyclophosphamide on days +3 and +4. This specimen was CD4+ T cells sorted from blood, taken after allogeneic stem cell transplant with posttransplant cyclophosphamide. The receptors were gathered from a male patient aged 60-70 years who received an allogeneic stem cell transplant from a related donor and was CMV-positive. Certain T cells may be donor cells from the graft.

This chain connects TRBV7-2 to TRBJ2-3, with a possible D match to TRBD2 (7 bases). CDR1 and CDR2 (germline): SGHTA, FQGNSA. Between the trimmed V and J ends, which lost 4 bases and 2 bases, there was a span of 19 bases. This CDR3 is built from 17 residues. This chain's CDR3 is CASSYRARGGVTDTQYF. CDR3 DNA sequence: TGTGCCAGCAGCTACCGAGCCCGCGGGGGCGTCACAGATACGCAGTATTTT.

The chain carries TRBV7-3 and TRBJ1-2; D uncertain. The germline V and J ends were trimmed by 2 bases and 7 bases, with 17 bases remaining between them. Per germline, CDR1 SGHTA and CDR2 FQGTGA. The CDR3 consists of 15 residues. This CDR3 is CASSLGEGIGGGYTF. The CDR3 DNA reads as TGTGCCAGCAGCTTAGGGGAGGGCATAGGTGGTGGCTACACCTTC.

Comments on this clone: Different DNA sequences within this sample yield the same CDR3. The J gene is TRBJ1-6, the V gene TRBV28; D might be TRBD1 (5 bases). Germline V gene data show CDR1 as MDHEN and CDR2 as SYDVKM. This CDR3 spans 14 amino acids. V was shortened by 5 bases and J by 4 bases, with 9 bases between the two germline ends. The CDR3 DNA reads TGTGCCAGCAGTGAAGACAGTTATAATTCACCCCTCCACTTT. It encodes CASSEDSYNSPLHF.

V usage is TRBV19 and J usage is TRBJ1-2; maybe TRBD1 (6 bases). The V and J ends lost 3 bases and 7 bases respectively, with 21 bases between them. Per the germline V gene, CDR1 is LNHDA and CDR2 is SQIVND (reference sequence). This CDR3 is built from 16 residues. CDR3 DNA sequence: TGTGCCAGTAGTATCCCACGGCAGGGGCGGTTGAGTGGCTACACCTTC. Translated, it gives CASSIPRQGRLSGYTF.

The CDR3 region has the DNA TGTGCCAGCACCGCCGGGAGAGGGTATGGCTACACCTTC. Translating gives CASTAGRGYGYTF. The chain links TRBV28 to TRBJ1-2; D is undetermined. This CDR3 is 13 amino acids long. Deletions cut 7 bases from V and 5 bases from J, with 14 bases between. Germline CDR1 and CDR2: MDHEN and SYDVKM.

The chain combines TRBV14 with TRBJ2-6; D is possibly TRBD1 (5 bases). The V end was cut by 1 base, the J end by 0 bases, with 13 bases between. Germline CDR1 and CDR2: SGHDN and FVKESK. This CDR3 is built from 18 residues. The CDR3 DNA reads as TGTGCCAGCAGCCAAGGCGCAGGGCGAATCTCTGGGGCCAACGTCCTGACTTTC. It yields the protein CASSQGAGRISGANVLTF.

CDR3 loop: CASSLDWGRTDTQYF. The CDR3 region has the DNA TGTGCCAGCAGCTTAGACTGGGGCCGCACAGATACGCAGTATTTT. The V call is TRBV11-2, the J call TRBJ2-3, with D tentatively TRBD1 (5 bases). The CDR3 contains 15 residues. Germline values: CDR1 SGHAT, CDR2 FQNNGV. Trimming cost V 0 bases and J 1 base, with 8 bases left between them.

This chain links TRBV4-3 with TRBJ2-7, with D uncertain. Trimming cost V 1 base and J 4 bases, with 11 bases left between them. The V gene's germline CDR1 is LGHNA and CDR2 YSLEER. This CDR3 has 14 residues. This chain's CDR3 is CASSQVERGYEQYF. In nucleotides, the CDR3 is TGCGCCAGCAGCCAAGTTGAGAGAGGATACGAGCAGTACTTC.

V is TRBV7-2 and J is TRBJ1-1, with 8 bases aligning to TRBD1. The J segment lost 1 base and the V segment lost 1 base, leaving 14 bases of the junction unmatched. Germline V gene sequence: CDR1 SGHTA, CDR2 FQGNSA. This CDR3 spans 19 amino acids. The CDR3 is CASSLVPQGALGTNTEAFF. DNA for the CDR3: TGTGCCAGCAGCTTAGTTCCCCAGGGGGCGCTCGGCACGAACACTGAAGCTTTCTTT.

This chain uses TRBV9 with TRBJ2-5, with 8 bases fitting TRBD1. V was clipped by 3 bases and J by 2 bases; unmatched bases: 9. This CDR3 is 16 amino acids long. CDR1 is SGDLS, CDR2 YYNGEE, per germline. The CDR3 DNA follows: TGTGCCAGCAGCGCCAATGGACAGGGTGGGCAAGAGACCCAGTACTTC. Amino acids: CASSANGQGGQETQYF.

V usage is TRBV2 and J usage is TRBJ2-7; D unclear. The V and J ends lost 2 bases and 1 base respectively, with 9 bases between them. Looked up from germline, CDR1 is SNHLY and CDR2 is FYNNEI. The CDR3 has 14 residues. CDR3 protein: CASSEQEISYEQYF. The DNA for the CDR3 is TGTGCCAGCAGTGAACAGGAAATTTCCTACGAGCAGTACTTC.

V usage is TRBV7-2 and J usage is TRBJ1-1, with D possibly TRBD1 on 6 matching bases. The CDR3 has 15 residues. Germline V gives CDR1 SGHTA, CDR2 FQGNSA. V gave up 5 bases and J gave up 2 bases, with 15 bases separating them. CDR3 sequence: CASSDPGTPNTEAFF. In DNA form, the CDR3 reads TGTGCCAGCAGCGATCCCGGGACACCAAACACTGAAGCTTTCTTT.

This clone is a singleton in its sample. This chain connects TRBV9 to TRBJ1-6, with D tentatively TRBD1 (6 bases). CDR1 and CDR2 from the germline V gene are SGDLS and YYNGEE. V lost 0 bases and J lost 7, with 14 bases in between. This CDR3 contains 16 residues. Written as DNA, the CDR3 is TGTGCCAGCAGCGTAGATCAAGGGGGGGACAATTCACCCCTCCACTTT. Its protein product is CASSVDQGGDNSPLHF. Combining the CDR3 with reference TRBV9 and TRBJ1-6 gives the whole variable domain DSGVTQTPKHLITATGQRVTLRCSPRSGDLSVYWYQQSLDQGLQFLIQYYNGEERAKGNILERFSAQQFPDLHSELNLSSLELGDSALYFCASSVDQGGDNSPLHFGNGTRLTVT.

This chain links TRBV6-5 with TRBJ1-5, with no clear D. The V end was cut by 2 bases, the J end by 2 bases, with 4 bases between. Germline-derived CDR1 and CDR2 are MNHEY and SVGAGI. The CDR3 consists of 13 residues. DNA for the CDR3: TGTGCCAGCAGTTACACAGGCAATCAGCCCCAGCATTTT. Its translation is CASSYTGNQPQHF.

V and J are TRBV7-9 and TRBJ1-2; D is perhaps TRBD1 (5 bases). The CDR3 covers 13 residues. Deletions cut 1 base from V and 6 bases from J, with 9 bases between. CDR1 SEHNR and CDR2 FQNEAQ come from the germline V gene (reference sequence). Written as DNA, the CDR3 is TGTGCCAGCAGCTTAGGGGGCGGGGATGGCTACACCTTC. Translation: CASSLGGGDGYTF.

The J gene is TRBJ2-3, the V gene TRBV5-1, with D possibly matching TRBD2 (5 bases). V was cut by 1 base and J by 1 base, with 13 bases left in between. The germline gives CDR1 SGHRS, CDR2 YFSETQ. CDR3 length: 16 residues. CDR3 residues: CASSLLSGVGTDTQYF. CDR3 nucleotide sequence: TGCGCCAGCAGCTTGCTGTCCGGGGTGGGCACAGATACGCAGTATTTT.

This chain joins TRBV2 and TRBJ2-7; D is uncertain. The germline V and J ends were trimmed by 5 bases and 3 bases, with 5 bases remaining between them. The CDR3 contains 11 residues. The germline V gene encodes CDR1 SNHLY and CDR2 FYNNEI. The CDR3 DNA sequence: TGTGCCAGCAGTATATTCTACGAGCAGTACTTC. Translated, it gives CASSIFYEQYF.

The chain links TRBV28 to TRBJ1-2; D is ambiguous. With 3 bases removed from V and 7 bases from J, the gap between germline ends came to 9 bases. CDR3 length equals 12 residues. The germline gives CDR1 MDHEN, CDR2 SYDVKM. The CDR3: CASSFSSSGYTF. CDR3 DNA sequence: TGTGCCAGCAGTTTCTCCTCTTCTGGCTACACCTTC.

The chain carries TRBV7-3 and TRBJ2-5; D possibly corresponds to TRBD1 (5 bases). This CDR3 has 13 residues. Germline V lookup: CDR1 SGHTA, CDR2 FQGTGA. V was shortened by 4 bases and J by 2 bases, with 8 bases between the two germline ends. Written as DNA, the CDR3 is TGTGCCAGCAGCTCACAGGTTCAAGAGACCCAGTACTTC. Protein product: CASSSQVQETQYF.

The V gene is TRBV4-1, the J gene TRBJ1-3; maybe TRBD1 (5 bases). Deletions cut 5 bases from V and 6 bases from J, with 14 bases between. This CDR3 spans 14 amino acids. Per germline, CDR1 MGHRA and CDR2 YSYEKL. DNA for the CDR3: TGCGCCAGCAGCAAAGGGACTGAGCTAAACACCATATATTTT. It translates to CASSKGTELNTIYF.

The J gene is TRBJ1-1, the V gene TRBV7-6; 10 nucleotides line up with TRBD1. Germline CDR1 is SGHVS and CDR2 is FNYEAQ. J was trimmed by 0 bases and V by 1 base; bases with no gene match: 8. The CDR3 is 18 amino acids. CDR3 coding DNA: TGTGCCAGCAGCTTAGAGGGGAGGGACAGGGGAATGAACACTGAAGCTTTCTTT. Its translation is CASSLEGRDRGMNTEAFF.

J is TRBJ2-3 and V is TRBV18; D call uncertain. This CDR3 spans 13 amino acids. Germline V gene sequence: CDR1 KGHSH, CDR2 LQKENI. Deletions cut 3 bases from V and 6 bases from J, with 10 bases between. DNA of the CDR3: TGTGCCAGCTCACCGACAAATGGGGATACGCAGTATTTT. It translates to CASSPTNGDTQYF.

The CDR3 protein is CASSESKGQGLRAEAFF. CDR3 sequence (DNA): TGTGCCAGCAGTGAATCTAAGGGACAGGGGTTGAGGGCTGAAGCTTTCTTT. J is TRBJ1-1 and V is TRBV6-1; 10 bases match TRBD1. The CDR3 spans 17 residues. V lost 2 bases to trimming and J lost 6 bases; unmatched junction nucleotides: 12. Germline V CDR1 and CDR2: MNHNS, SASEGT.

This sequence joins TRBV7-3 and TRBJ2-1, with 8 nucleotides matching TRBD2. Trimming at V came to 5 bases and at J to 7 bases, leaving 10 bases not matched to a gene. CDR1 is SGHTA, CDR2 FQGTGA, per germline. This CDR3 has 15 amino acids. For the CDR3, the DNA is TGTGCCAGCAGCCCCCGGGGGGGCCACGTGAATGAGCAGTTCTTC. Translation gives CASSPRGGHVNEQFF.

This sequence joins TRBV2 and TRBJ1-1, with a weak D call TRBD1 (5 bases). V was cut by 4 bases and J by 4 bases, with 13 bases left in between. This CDR3 has 14 amino acids. Germline assignment: CDR1 SNHLY and CDR2 FYNNEI. Here the CDR3 DNA reads TGTGCCAGCAGTGCTCTGGGAGGGGCCACTGAAGCTTTCTTT. Protein product: CASSALGGATEAFF.

V usage is TRBV6-1 and J usage is TRBJ2-2; 7 positions agree with TRBD1. CDR1 and CDR2 from the germline V gene are MNHNS and SASEGT. CDR3 size: 17 residues. The V segment lost 3 bases and the J segment 6 bases; nucleotides outside the gene matches: 13. CDR3 bases: TGTGCCAGCAGTGAGACAGGGATTCCCAACCTAGCCGGGGAGCTGTTTTTT. This gives the protein CASSETGIPNLAGELFF.

V and J are TRBV2 and TRBJ1-1; no firm D call. V was trimmed by 5 bases and J by 7 bases, leaving 8 bases between them. The CDR3 length is 11 residues. Per the germline V gene, CDR1 is SNHLY and CDR2 is FYNNEI. The CDR3 here is CASSPQYEAFF. The DNA for the CDR3 is TGTGCCAGCAGTCCTCAGTATGAAGCTTTCTTT.

The chain uses TRBV5-4 and TRBJ1-3, with D maybe TRBD1 (6 bases). The CDR3 has 15 amino acids. Trimming pared 2 bases from V and 3 bases from J, leaving 12 bases between. CDR1 and CDR2 from the germline V gene are SGHNT and YYREEE (reference sequence). CDR3: CASSFEQGVGNTIYF. CDR3 coding DNA: TGTGCCAGCAGCTTCGAACAGGGAGTTGGAAACACCATATATTTT.

This chain uses TRBV15 with TRBJ2-1; D might be TRBD2 (6 bases). The ends were cut back, 3 bases at V and 8 bases at J, with 17 bases in the middle. Germline V gene sequence: CDR1 LNHNV, CDR2 YYDKDF (reference sequence). The CDR3 loop spans 15 amino acids. CDR3 amino acids: CATSSYSVGGDEQFF. The CDR3 nucleotides are TGTGCCACCAGCAGTTACTCTGTCGGCGGGGATGAGCAGTTCTTC.

The chain links TRBV5-1 to TRBJ1-1, with D hard to call. This CDR3 is 14 amino acids long. Germline V CDR1 and CDR2: SGHRS, YFSETQ. Trimming removed 1 base at V and 5 bases at J, with 12 bases between. The CDR3, as DNA: TGCGCCAGCAGCTTGAGCGGGTTGGGGACTGAAGCTTTCTTT. This gives the protein CASSLSGLGTEAFF.

The J gene is TRBJ2-3, the V gene TRBV7-9, with TRBD2 as a possible D gene (6 bases). The germline CDR1 and CDR2 sequences are SEHNR and FQNEAQ (reference sequence). This CDR3 comprises 13 residues. The V and J ends lost 3 bases and 6 bases respectively, with 10 bases between them. In DNA, the CDR3 is TGTGCCAGCAGCTTCTGGGGGGAGGATACGCAGTATTTT. Translating it yields CASSFWGEDTQYF. Using reference TRBV7-9 and TRBJ2-3 for the parts outside the CDR3, the full variable domain is DTGVSQNPRHKITKRGQNVTFRCDPISEHNRLYWYRQTLGQGPEFLTYFQNEAQLEKSRLLSDRFSAERPKGSFSTLEIQRTEQGDSAMYLCASSFWGEDTQYFGPGTRLTVL.